The clone carrying this T cell receptor (beta chain) was seen a few times. The V and J ends lost 7 bases and 0 bases respectively, with 10 bases between them. The CDR3 extends over 14 amino acids. The germline V gene encodes CDR1 MNHEY and CDR2 SVGEGT. The data were taken from a study of human T cells and chemical hapten exposure. Stated time point: patch test 3, about 24 weeks after DPC sensitization. Treatment reported: therapeutic diphenylcyclopropenone sensitization with weekly scalp DPC. The starting material, unfractionated whole blood, was used for total RNA extraction. TCRdb re-derived calls from the RACE reads in MiXCR, one entry per CDR3 protein. The table lists approximately 80,000 distinct CDR3 sequences, under 14% of them singletons.

This chain connects TRBV6-2 or TRBV6-3 to TRBJ2-1; D might be TRBD1 (7 bases). The sequence came from a woman aged 50 to 60 with alopecia areata. Some clones in this sample may be carry-over from other donors' samples. The specimen was whole blood, collected in connection with sensitization to the hapten diphenylcyclopropenone (DPC). The CDR3 loop reads CASNQGGSYNEQFF. For the CDR3, the DNA is TGTGCCAGCAACCAGGGGGGCTCCTACAATGAGCAGTTCTTC.